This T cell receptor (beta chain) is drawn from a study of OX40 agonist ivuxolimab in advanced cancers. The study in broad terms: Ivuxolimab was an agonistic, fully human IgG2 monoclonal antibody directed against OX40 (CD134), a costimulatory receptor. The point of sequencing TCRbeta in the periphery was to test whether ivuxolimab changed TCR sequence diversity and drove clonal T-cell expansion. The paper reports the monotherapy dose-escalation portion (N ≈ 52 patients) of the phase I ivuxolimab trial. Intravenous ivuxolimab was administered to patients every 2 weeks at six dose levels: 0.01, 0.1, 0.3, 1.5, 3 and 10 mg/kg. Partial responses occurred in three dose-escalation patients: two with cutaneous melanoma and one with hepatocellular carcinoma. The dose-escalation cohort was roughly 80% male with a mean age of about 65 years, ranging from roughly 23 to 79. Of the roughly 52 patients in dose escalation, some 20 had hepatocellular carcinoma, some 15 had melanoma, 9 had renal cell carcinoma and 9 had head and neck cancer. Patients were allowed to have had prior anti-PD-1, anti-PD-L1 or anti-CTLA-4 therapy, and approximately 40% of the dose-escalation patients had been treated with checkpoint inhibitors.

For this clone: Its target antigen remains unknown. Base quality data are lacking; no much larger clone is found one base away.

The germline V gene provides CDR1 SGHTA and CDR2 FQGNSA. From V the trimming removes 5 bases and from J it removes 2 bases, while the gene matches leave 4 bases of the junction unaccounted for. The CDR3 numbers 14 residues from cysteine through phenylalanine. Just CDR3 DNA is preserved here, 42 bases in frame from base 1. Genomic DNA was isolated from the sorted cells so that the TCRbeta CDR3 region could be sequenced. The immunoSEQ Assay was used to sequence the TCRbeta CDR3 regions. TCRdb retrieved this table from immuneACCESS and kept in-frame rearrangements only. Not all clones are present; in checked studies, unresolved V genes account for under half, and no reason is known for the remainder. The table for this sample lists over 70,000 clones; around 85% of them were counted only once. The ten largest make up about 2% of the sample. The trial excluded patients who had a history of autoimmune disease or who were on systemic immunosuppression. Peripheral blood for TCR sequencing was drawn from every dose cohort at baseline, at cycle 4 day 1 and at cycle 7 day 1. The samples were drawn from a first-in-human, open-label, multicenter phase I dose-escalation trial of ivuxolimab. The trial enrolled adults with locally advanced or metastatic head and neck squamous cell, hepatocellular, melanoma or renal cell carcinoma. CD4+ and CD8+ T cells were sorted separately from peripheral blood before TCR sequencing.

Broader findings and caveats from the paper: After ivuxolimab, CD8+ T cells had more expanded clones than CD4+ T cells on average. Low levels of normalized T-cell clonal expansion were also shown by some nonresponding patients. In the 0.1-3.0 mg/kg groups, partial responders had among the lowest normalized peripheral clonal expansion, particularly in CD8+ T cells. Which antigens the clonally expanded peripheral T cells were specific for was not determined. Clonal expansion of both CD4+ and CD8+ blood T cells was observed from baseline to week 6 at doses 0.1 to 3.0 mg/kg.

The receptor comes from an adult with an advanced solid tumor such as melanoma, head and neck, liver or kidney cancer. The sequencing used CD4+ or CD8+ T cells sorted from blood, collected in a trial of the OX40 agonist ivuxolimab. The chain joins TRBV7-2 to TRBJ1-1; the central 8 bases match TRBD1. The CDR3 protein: CASSPGQGNTEAFF. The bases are TGTGCCAGCAGCCCCGGACAGGGAAACACTGAAGCTTTCTTT.